This entry lists 32 T cell receptor beta chains sequenced from one sample in a study of T cell repertoires and Cas9 in healthy adults. This table comes from immunoSEQ multiplex PCR, and its TCRdb copy is limited to in-frame clones, with some not included. The sample has about 14,000 clones, about 91% seen once. The specimen sequenced was Tregs (CD4+, CD25+, CD127-, CD137-, CD154-) from PBMCs; culture status not recorded. Every receptor here comes from a human donor in good health.

The count of this clone is one. The rearrangement links TRBV6-5 to TRBJ2-7; D might be TRBD2 (6 bases). V was cut by 4 bases and J by 3 bases, with 19 bases left in between. Germline V gene data show CDR1 as MNHEY and CDR2 as SVGAGI. The CDR3 consists of 16 residues. Written as DNA, the CDR3 is TGTGCCAGCAGTTTCGGAGGGTACCATTGGTGCTACGAGCAGTACGTC. Protein sequence: CASSFGGYHWCYEQYV.

With regard to this clone: Additional DNA sequences in this sample encode the identical CDR3. This chain links TRBV10-3 with TRBJ1-3, with D unresolved. Trimming removed 5 bases at V and 4 bases at J, with 3 bases between. The CDR3 is 11 amino acids. Per germline, CDR1 ENHRY and CDR2 SYGVKD. CDR3: CAISPGNTIYF. CDR3 DNA: TGTGCCATCAGTCCGGGAAACACCATATATTTT.

The chain uses TRBV6-1 and TRBJ1-4; TRBD1 agrees at 7 bases. CDR1 MNHNS and CDR2 SASEGT come from the germline V gene. The CDR3 loop spans 15 amino acids. With 3 bases clipped from V and 7 bases from J, the junction kept 8 bases outside the gene matches. CDR3 sequence reads: CASSDARGLGEKLFF. The CDR3 DNA follows: TGTGCCAGCAGTGACGCTAGGGGGCTTGGTGAAAAACTGTTTTTT.

The chain joins TRBV6-5 to TRBJ2-4; 7 positions match TRBD1. Germline V gives CDR1 MNHEY, CDR2 SVGAGI. The V gene end was trimmed by 7 bases and the J gene end by 5 bases; junction bases not matched to a gene: 11. This CDR3 spans 15 amino acids. In nucleotides, the CDR3 is TGTGCCAGCACCTCCCCCAAGGGGGCCCAAAACATTCAGTACTTC. It yields the protein CASTSPKGAQNIQYF.

This chain links TRBV2 with TRBJ2-5, with D possibly matching TRBD1 (5 bases). Germline lookup yields CDR1 SNHLY and CDR2 FYNNEI. The CDR3 covers 14 residues. V lost 8 bases and J lost 5, with 18 bases in between. The CDR3 bases are TGTGCCAGCTCCTCTAGGGGCTTGGATGAGACCCAGTACTTC. Translation: CASSSRGLDETQYF. Drawing the rest from reference TRBV2 and TRBJ2-5, the complete variable domain is EPEVTQTPSHQVTQMGQEVILRCVPISNHLYFYWYRQILGQKVEFLVSFYNNEISEKSEIFDDQFSVERPDGSNFTLKIRSTKLEDSAMYFCASSSRGLDETQYFGPGTRLLVL.

The CDR3 nucleotides are TGTGCCACCTCACAGGTAACGAGACCCATGAACACTGAAGCTTTCTTT. Encoded protein: CATSQVTRPMNTEAFF. The V call is TRBV10-3, the J call TRBJ1-1, with TRBD1 as a possible D gene (5 bases). V was shortened by 10 bases and J by 0 bases, with 21 bases between the two germline ends. Germline V CDR1 and CDR2: ENHRY, SYGVKD. CDR3 length: 16 amino acids.

The chain joins TRBV9 to TRBJ2-1; unclear D gene. V gave up 5 bases and J gave up 5 bases, with 5 bases separating them. Germline V CDR1 and CDR2: SGDLS, YYNGEE. CDR3 length: 11 amino acids. This chain's CDR3 is CASSRDNEQFF. DNA of the CDR3: TGTGCCAGCAGTCGTGACAATGAGCAGTTCTTC.

The chain links TRBV5-1 to TRBJ1-2; possible D gene TRBD1, 5 bases. The CDR3 is 15 residues long. Trimming removed 1 base from V and 3 bases from J, with 13 bases in between. Looked up from germline, CDR1 is SGHRS and CDR2 is YFSETQ. DNA for the CDR3: TGCGCCAGCAGCTTGAATGAGGACACATACTATGGCTACACCTTC. This sequence encodes CASSLNEDTYYGYTF. The full variable domain, rest sourced from reference TRBV5-1 and TRBJ1-2, is KAGVTQTPRYLIKTRGQQVTLSCSPISGHRSVSWYQQTPGQGLQFLFEYFSETQRNKGNFPGRFSGRQFSNSRSEMNVSTLELGDSALYLCASSLNEDTYYGYTFGSGTRLTVV.

This sequence joins TRBV6-6 and TRBJ1-5; no clear D. The CDR3 is 14 residues long. Germline V gene sequence: CDR1 MNHNY, CDR2 SVGAGI (reference sequence). Trimming left V 4 bases short and J 2 bases short, with 9 bases between. The CDR3 nucleotides read TGTGCCAGCAGTTTGGCTTCGGGCAATCAGCCCCAGCATTTT. Encoded protein: CASSLASGNQPQHF.

The V gene is TRBV11-2, the J gene TRBJ2-3, with 9 nucleotides matching TRBD1. Germline V CDR1 and CDR2: SGHAT, FQNNGV. This CDR3 is 15 amino acids long. V trimming: 4 bases; J trimming: 8 bases; junction bases outside the gene matches: 10. DNA for the CDR3: TGTGCCAGCAGCTCAGGGACAGGGAGGAGCAGTACGCAGTATTTT. Translating gives CASSSGTGRSSTQYF.

There are a few counts of this clone. This sequence joins TRBV5-8 and TRBJ1-1; D possibly corresponds to TRBD1 (5 bases). Germline V gene sequence: CDR1 SGHTS, CDR2 YDEGEE. The CDR3 loop spans 14 amino acids. V lost 1 base to trimming and J lost 3 bases, with 10 bases between them. CDR3 region: CASSLQGTDTEAFF. DNA of the CDR3: TGTGCCAGCAGCTTGCAGGGTACAGACACTGAAGCTTTCTTT. The full variable domain, in which reference TRBV5-8 and TRBJ1-1 provide the parts outside the CDR3, is EAGVTQSPTHLIKTRGQQATLRCSPISGHTSVYWYQQALGLGLQFLLWYDEGEERNRGNFPPRFSGRQFPNYSSELNVNALELEDSALYLCASSLQGTDTEAFFGQGTRLTVV.

The chain combines TRBV7-6 with TRBJ2-7, with TRBD1 matching over 7 bases. Trimming took 1 base from V and 2 from J; bases not matched to a gene: 2. The CDR3 extends over 14 amino acids. Per germline, CDR1 SGHVS and CDR2 FNYEAQ. The CDR3 nucleotides are TGTGCCAGCAGCTTAGGGACAGGAGCCTACGAGCAGTACTTC. Its translation is CASSLGTGAYEQYF.

This clone showed up just once. This chain connects TRBV9 to TRBJ2-4, with 7 bases matching TRBD1. The CDR3 totals 15 residues. Germline lookup yields CDR1 SGDLS and CDR2 YYNGEE. V was clipped by 4 bases and J by 3 bases; unmatched bases: 7. CDR3 nucleotides: TGTGCCAGCAGCATCGGACAGGAGGTCAAAAACATTCAGTACTTC. This codes for CASSIGQEVKNIQYF.

This clone was seen just once. V gene TRBV7-6 combines with J gene TRBJ2-5; 8 nucleotides agree with TRBD2. The CDR3 contains 15 residues. Germline trimming cut 2 bases from V and 5 bases from J; bases unmatched to any gene: 7. Per the germline V gene, CDR1 is SGHVS and CDR2 is FNYEAQ. CDR3 nucleotide sequence: TGTGCCAGCAGCTTAACTGGGACTAGACGGGAGACCCAGTACTTC. This gives the protein CASSLTGTRRETQYF.

This clone was picked up a small number of times. The chain joins TRBV5-6 to TRBJ1-4; D remains unclear. V dropped 3 bases and J dropped 8 bases, with 11 bases sitting between them. The CDR3 consists of 13 residues. CDR1 and CDR2 from the germline V gene are SGHDT and YYEEEE. CDR3 sequence reads: CASSYLRAEKLFF. The CDR3 nucleotides are TGTGCCAGCAGCTACCTCCGGGCCGAAAAACTGTTTTTT.

This chain connects TRBV6-5 to TRBJ2-7, with TRBD1 matching over 9 bases. Germline V CDR1 and CDR2: MNHEY, SVGAGI. Losses at the gene ends were 6 bases for V and 2 bases for J; bases not matched to a gene: 8. The CDR3 sequence is 15 residues long. The DNA for the CDR3 is TGTGCCAGCAGAACGACAGGGGGAAGTACCTACGAGCAGTACTTC. Translation: CASRTTGGSTYEQYF.

The chain employs TRBV2 and TRBJ2-1; D not certain. The ends were cut back, 3 bases at V and 9 bases at J, with 12 bases in the middle. Germline CDR1 is SNHLY and CDR2 is FYNNEI. The CDR3 consists of 13 residues. DNA for the CDR3: TGTGCCAGCAGTGAGGCCTCCCGAGGTGAGCAGTTCTTC. As protein: CASSEASRGEQFF.

There are a few counts of this clone. V and J are TRBV5-1 and TRBJ2-2; TRBD2 matches at 14 bases. Germline CDR1 reads SGHRS; CDR2 reads YFSETQ. Trimming removed 5 bases from V and 3 bases from J; junction bases left unmatched: 12. The CDR3 contains 19 residues. The CDR3, as DNA: TGCGCCAGCAGTCCTCAGGGACTAGCGGGAGTTAGGGACACCGGGGAGCTGTTTTTT. It yields the protein CASSPQGLAGVRDTGELFF.

CDR3 nucleotide sequence: TGTGCCAGCAGTTGGTCTGCGCAGTATGGCTACACCTTC. Amino acid sequence: CASSWSAQYGYTF. This rearrangement joins TRBV6-5 to TRBJ1-2; the D is unclear. V lost 4 bases and J 5 bases, leaving 11 bases between the germline ends. The CDR3 runs to 13 residues. CDR1 MNHEY and CDR2 SVGAGI come from the germline V gene.

The chain has TRBV11-2 and TRBJ2-7; D not certain. The CDR3 length is 11 residues. The germline CDR1 and CDR2 sequences are SGHAT and FQNNGV. V was pared by 1 base and J by 7 bases, with 5 bases between. The CDR3 sequence: CASSLAGEQYF. The CDR3 bases are TGTGCCAGCAGCTTAGCAGGAGAGCAGTACTTC.

The chain combines TRBV19 with TRBJ2-5, with D tentatively TRBD1 or TRBD2 (5 bases each). Per the germline V gene, CDR1 is LNHDA and CDR2 is SQIVND (reference sequence). The CDR3 is 15 amino acids. V was shortened by 1 base and J by 3 bases, with 12 bases between the two germline ends. The CDR3 protein is CASSIGFVGEETQYF. The CDR3 DNA reads TGTGCCAGTAGTATAGGCTTCGTGGGGGAAGAGACCCAGTACTTC.

The CDR3 coding sequence is TGTGCCAGCAGCTCCACGTACCAAGAGACCCAGTACTTC. Amino acid sequence: CASSSTYQETQYF. J is TRBJ2-5 and V is TRBV5-4; D is uncertain. Germline lookup yields CDR1 SGHNT and CDR2 YYREEE (reference sequence). The CDR3 has 13 residues. V lost 3 bases and J 0 bases, leaving 6 bases between the germline ends.

The chain recombines TRBV7-2 with TRBJ2-1; D may be TRBD1 (7 bases). Germline V gives CDR1 SGHTA, CDR2 FQGNSA. The CDR3 runs to 16 residues. The ends were cut back, 5 bases at V and 4 bases at J, with 18 bases in the middle. The CDR3 DNA follows: TGTGCCAGCAGCCTCCAGGGGGACTGGGGTTACAATGAGCAGTTCTTC. Translating it yields CASSLQGDWGYNEQFF.

V and J are TRBV2 and TRBJ2-5; 11 positions match TRBD2. Looked up from germline, CDR1 is SNHLY and CDR2 is FYNNEI. The CDR3 loop spans 15 amino acids. V lost 4 bases, J lost 5 bases, and 6 bases stayed unmatched. Here the CDR3 reads CASSGTSGPRETQYF. CDR3 nucleotides: TGTGCCAGCAGTGGGACTAGCGGGCCTCGGGAGACCCAGTACTTC.

The chain's CDR3 is CASSAGTQGTQYF. The CDR3 DNA reads as TGTGCCAGCAGCGCCGGGACCCAGGGGACCCAGTACTTC. V usage is TRBV7-6 and J usage is TRBJ2-5; D tentatively fits TRBD1 or TRBD2 (5 bases each). V lost 5 bases and J lost 7, with 14 bases in between. This CDR3 contains 13 residues. Germline V gene lookup returns CDR1 SGHVS and CDR2 FNYEAQ.

V and J are TRBV10-3 and TRBJ2-7; 7 bases match TRBD1. V trimming: 2 bases; J trimming: 7 bases; junction bases outside the gene matches: 8. The CDR3 runs 14 residues. Per the germline V gene, CDR1 is ENHRY and CDR2 is SYGVKD. This CDR3 is CAISERGLTGEQYV. The DNA for the CDR3 is TGTGCCATCAGTGAGAGGGGGCTCACAGGAGAGCAGTACGTC.

This chain links TRBV5-4 with TRBJ1-2; D may be TRBD1 (6 bases). Trimming shortened V by 0 bases and J by 6 bases, and 9 bases separated the two germline ends. Per germline, CDR1 SGHNT and CDR2 YYREEE (reference sequence). The CDR3 has 13 amino acids. Here the CDR3 reads CASSLGRGDGYTF. The DNA of the CDR3 is TGTGCCAGCAGCTTGGGCAGGGGAGATGGCTACACCTTC.

This rearrangement joins TRBV9 to TRBJ2-3; no firm D call. CDR3 length: 14 residues. Germline V gene sequence: CDR1 SGDLS, CDR2 YYNGEE. Trimming stripped 2 bases from V and 5 bases from J, with 12 bases between. The CDR3 loop is CASSVLGRLDTQYF. The CDR3 DNA sequence: TGTGCCAGCAGCGTTCTGGGCCGATTAGATACGCAGTATTTT. Variable domain in full (rest from reference TRBV9 and TRBJ2-3): DSGVTQTPKHLITATGQRVTLRCSPRSGDLSVYWYQQSLDQGLQFLIQYYNGEERAKGNILERFSAQQFPDLHSELNLSSLELGDSALYFCASSVLGRLDTQYFGPGTRLTVL.

This chain uses TRBV6-1 with TRBJ2-5, with TRBD1 as a possible D gene (5 bases). Trimming removed 5 bases at V and 5 bases at J, with 15 bases between. CDR1 and CDR2 (germline): MNHNS, SASEGT. There are 14 residues in the CDR3. The CDR3 region has the DNA TGTGCCAGCAGTCGACAGACCCTCTGGGAGACCCAGTACTTC. Protein: CASSRQTLWETQYF.

V is TRBV6-5 and J is TRBJ2-6, with D unclear. The CDR3 sequence is 14 residues long. Trimming took 4 bases from V and 4 from J, leaving 8 bases between them. In germline, CDR1 is MNHEY, CDR2 SVGAGI. Written as DNA, the CDR3 is TGTGCCAGCAGTTCTCTTTCCGGGGCCAACGTCCTGACTTTC. Its protein is CASSSLSGANVLTF.

The chain combines TRBV6-1 with TRBJ2-7, with 9 bases matching TRBD1. The CDR3 totals 13 residues. The trim removed 8 bases at V and 4 bases at J, leaving 6 bases unmatched. Germline lookup yields CDR1 MNHNS and CDR2 SASEGT. The CDR3 is CASETGGRYEQYF. The CDR3 DNA reads as TGTGCCAGCGAGACAGGGGGGAGGTACGAGCAGTACTTC.

This sequence joins TRBV7-9 and TRBJ1-5; D remains ambiguous. CDR3 length: 13 residues. Trimming shortened V by 3 bases and J by 7 bases, and 10 bases separated the two germline ends. Germline lookup yields CDR1 SEHNR and CDR2 FQNEAQ (reference sequence). DNA of the CDR3: TGTGCCAGCAGCTTCGGAGGCAGGCAGCCCCAGCATTTT. Protein: CASSFGGRQPQHF.